The 23 T cell receptor beta chains reported below all come from one sample, sequenced in a study of T-cell memory formation after mild COVID-19. Using its own MiXCR run on the 5' RACE reads, TCRdb lists one record per CDR3 protein. The sample lists 400,000 to 550,000 distinct CDR3 sequences, 20% to 30% occurring once. Input material: PBMCs or a T cell subset sorted from them (not recorded which). These TCRs come from an adult woman who had mild COVID-19 (a few samples of this study predate the infection). Cell type and time point are not known.

This chain connects TRBV9 to TRBJ2-2; TRBD2 agrees at 11 bases. CDR1 is SGDLS, CDR2 YYNGEE, per germline. The CDR3 is 17 residues long. Losses at the gene ends were 3 bases for V and 5 bases for J; bases not matched to a gene: 9. CDR3 bases: TGTGCCAGCAGCGATCCCACCGGGACTAGCGGAACCGGGGAGCTGTTTTTT. Residues: CASSDPTGTSGTGELFF.

The chain joins TRBV6-5 to TRBJ2-5; D gene unclear. This CDR3 contains 15 residues. CDR1 and CDR2 (germline): MNHEY, SVGAGI. V lost 6 bases, J lost 1 base, and 15 bases lay in between. The CDR3 DNA is TGTGCCAGCAGATTGTTAGGCGGTACCCAAGAGACCCAGTACTTC. Its translation is CASRLLGGTQETQYF.

This clonotype was detected a few times. CDR3 DNA: TGTGCCAGCAGTCCGGGAGCTAGCCCTCTCGAGCAGTACTTC. It codes for CASSPGASPLEQYF. The chain combines TRBV2 with TRBJ2-7, with D tentatively TRBD2 (6 bases). V was pared by 5 bases and J by 6 bases, with 17 bases between. The CDR3 contains 14 residues. Germline CDR1 SNHLY, CDR2 FYNNEI.

There are a few counts of this clonotype. The V gene is TRBV9, the J gene TRBJ2-7; TRBD1 is a possible D gene (6 bases). The CDR3 covers 17 residues. Germline V gives CDR1 SGDLS, CDR2 YYNGEE. The V gene lost 0 bases and the J gene lost 5 bases, with 21 bases spanning the gap. CDR3 nucleotides: TGTGCCAGCAGCGTAGTACCCGGAGAGACAGGTGGCGACGAGCAGTACTTC. Residues: CASSVVPGETGGDEQYF.

In this sample, this clonotype turned up a few times. The chain joins TRBV5-1 to TRBJ2-7; unclear D gene. Trimming removed 0 bases from V and 0 bases from J, with 4 bases in between. This CDR3 is built from 13 residues. CDR1 SGHRS and CDR2 YFSETQ come from the germline V gene. The CDR3 DNA is TGCGCCAGCAGCTTGGATCTCTCCTACGAGCAGTACTTC. Protein product: CASSLDLSYEQYF.

This clonotype was recorded a few times. This sequence joins TRBV24-1 and TRBJ2-7; D perhaps matches TRBD1 (7 bases). Between the trimmed V and J ends, which lost 3 bases and 1 base, there was a span of 9 bases. Germline CDR1 KGHDR, CDR2 SFDVKD. This CDR3 contains 14 residues. The CDR3 reads CATSDAGQSYEQYF. The CDR3 nucleotides are TGTGCCACCAGTGATGCGGGACAGTCCTACGAGCAGTACTTC.

The genes are TRBV24-1 and TRBJ1-2, with D perhaps TRBD1 (5 bases). This CDR3 has 13 amino acids. The germline V and J ends were trimmed by 7 bases and 6 bases, with 14 bases remaining between them. CDR1 KGHDR and CDR2 SFDVKD come from the germline V gene. The CDR3 region is CATRGAGVHGYTF. The CDR3 DNA follows: TGTGCCACCAGAGGCGCGGGGGTCCATGGCTACACCTTC.

This chain connects TRBV7-2 to TRBJ2-5, with D possibly being TRBD1 (6 bases). V was pared by 7 bases and J by 2 bases, with 14 bases between. Germline V gene lookup returns CDR1 SGHTA and CDR2 FQGNSA. This CDR3 spans 14 amino acids. The DNA for the CDR3 is TGTGCCAGCACCAAGACCGGACAGCAAGAGACCCAGTACTTC. Translation: CASTKTGQQETQYF. Complete variable domain (other parts from reference TRBV7-2 and TRBJ2-5): GAGVSQSPSNKVTEKGKDVELRCDPISGHTALYWYRQSLGQGLEFLIYFQGNSAPDKSGLPSDRFSAERTGGSVSTLTIQRTQQEDSAVYLCASTKTGQQETQYFGPGTRLLVL.

This sequence joins TRBV10-3 and TRBJ2-3, with D possibly being TRBD1 or TRBD2 (5 bases each). The CDR3 is 15 amino acids. V lost 0 bases, J lost 3 bases, and 10 bases lay in between. CDR1 and CDR2 (germline): ENHRY, SYGVKD. CDR3: CAISESAGTTDTQYF. DNA for the CDR3: TGTGCCATCAGTGAGTCGGCAGGGACGACAGATACGCAGTATTTT.

The chain uses TRBV28 and TRBJ2-1, with TRBD2 matching over 9 bases. CDR1 and CDR2 from the germline V gene are MDHEN and SYDVKM. This CDR3 contains 14 residues. V was clipped by 8 bases and J by 8 bases; unmatched bases: 10. The CDR3, as DNA: TGTGCCAGCCGTGGTAGCGGGAGTGTCGATGAGCAGTTCTTC. This gives the protein CASRGSGSVDEQFF. The entire variable domain, with the rest obtained from reference TRBV28 and TRBJ2-1, is as follows: DVKVTQSSRYLVKRTGEKVFLECVQDMDHENMFWYRQDPGLGLRLIYFSYDVKMKEKGDIPEGYSVSREKKERFSLILESASTNQTSMYLCASRGSGSVDEQFFGPGTRLTVL.

The sample holds a few counts of this clonotype. This chain joins TRBV11-2 and TRBJ2-1; TRBD2 agrees at 7 bases. CDR1 and CDR2 from the germline V gene are SGHAT and FQNNGV. This CDR3 spans 14 amino acids. Losses at the gene ends were 5 bases for V and 7 bases for J; bases not matched to a gene: 8. The CDR3, as DNA: TGTGCCAGCAGCCTACCGGGACTAAAAAATGAGCAGTTCTTC. It encodes CASSLPGLKNEQFF.

This clonotype was observed a few times. The chain is built from TRBV15 and TRBJ2-1, with TRBD2 as a possible D gene (5 bases). The CDR3 is 13 residues long. The V end was cut by 0 bases, the J end by 7 bases, with 7 bases between. CDR1 is LNHNV and CDR2 is YYDKDF in the germline V gene (reference sequence). CDR3 region: CATSRDTRNEQFF. In DNA, the CDR3 is TGTGCCACCAGCAGAGACACTAGGAATGAGCAGTTCTTC.

The chain employs TRBV5-1 and TRBJ2-1; the match to TRBD2 covers 12 bases. The junction had 7 bases not matched to a gene; V was cut back by 4 bases and J by 5 bases. Germline lookup yields CDR1 SGHRS and CDR2 YFSETQ. The CDR3 runs 16 residues. In nucleotides, the CDR3 is TGCGCCAGCAGCCCCGCACTAGCGGGGGGTCACAATGAGCAGTTCTTC. Translation gives CASSPALAGGHNEQFF.

The chain uses TRBV12-3 or TRBV12-4 and TRBJ2-7; 12 bases match TRBD2. The CDR3 is 16 residues long. V shed 5 bases and J 6 bases; nucleotides not matched to a gene: 11. CDR3 region: CASSPLAGGPVTEQYF. CDR3 DNA sequence: TGTGCCAGCAGTCCTCTAGCGGGGGGGCCGGTGACCGAGCAGTACTTC.

This clonotype was detected only once. The CDR3 reads CASSGGQEVLLPQHF. The CDR3 DNA sequence: TGTGCCAGCAGTGGAGGACAGGAGGTCCTGTTGCCCCAGCATTTT. This chain uses TRBV28 with TRBJ1-5; 7 bases fit TRBD1. V lost 5 bases and J lost 9; bases outside the gene matches: 13. Germline CDR1 reads MDHEN; CDR2 reads SYDVKM. This CDR3 has 15 residues.

The chain carries TRBV7-3 and TRBJ2-1, with TRBD2 as a possible D gene (6 bases). CDR3 size: 15 residues. V shed 6 bases and J shed 3 bases, with 15 bases lying between them. Germline assignment: CDR1 SGHTA and CDR2 FQGTGA. CDR3 bases: TGTGCCAGCAGTTTGACCAGGGACTTCTACAATGAGCAGTTCTTC. Residues: CASSLTRDFYNEQFF. The whole variable domain, remainder taken from reference TRBV7-3 and TRBJ2-1, is GAGVSQTPSNKVTEKGKYVELRCDPISGHTALYWYRQSLGQGPEFLIYFQGTGAADDSGLPNDRFFAVRPEGSVSTLKIQRTERGDSAVYLCASSLTRDFYNEQFFGPGTRLTVL.

In this sample, this clonotype turned up a few times. The rearrangement joins TRBV12-3 or TRBV12-4 to TRBJ2-3; 9 bases agree with TRBD2. Unmatched junction bases numbered 8, after V lost 6 bases and J lost 1 base. This CDR3 has 16 residues. CDR3 DNA: TGTGCCAGCAGCGGTCGGGCTAGCGGGGGCACAGATACGCAGTATTTT. It yields the protein CASSGRASGGTDTQYF.

The chain combines TRBV30 with TRBJ1-3, with unresolved D. The CDR3 has 13 residues. CDR1 and CDR2 from the germline V gene are GTSNPN and SVGIG (reference sequence). Trimming removed 1 base at V and 2 bases at J, with 6 bases between. DNA of the CDR3: TGTGCCTGGAGTGCTGGGACTGGAAACACCATATATTTT. Its protein product is CAWSAGTGNTIYF.

This clonotype was seen a handful of times. V and J are TRBV28 and TRBJ1-2; D ambiguous. The CDR3 runs 12 residues. V lost 8 bases, J lost 0 bases, and 7 bases lay in between. Per the germline V gene, CDR1 is MDHEN and CDR2 is SYDVKM. The chain's CDR3 is CASYYSNYGYTF. DNA for the CDR3: TGTGCCAGCTACTATTCTAACTATGGCTACACCTTC.

The chain carries TRBV7-8 and TRBJ1-3; D remains ambiguous. CDR3 length: 17 residues. V lost 0 bases to trimming and J lost 0 bases, with 12 bases between them. CDR1 is SGHVS and CDR2 is FQNEAQ in the germline V gene. CDR3 region: CASSLAGSLSSGNTIYF. CDR3 bases: TGTGCCAGCAGCTTAGCGGGCAGCCTGAGCTCTGGAAACACCATATATTTT.

V usage is TRBV2 and J usage is TRBJ2-3; tentatively, D is TRBD1 or TRBD2 (5 bases each). The V end was cut by 0 bases, the J end by 8 bases, with 9 bases between. This CDR3 has 13 residues. CDR1 and CDR2 (germline): SNHLY, FYNNEI. DNA of the CDR3: TGTGCCAGCAGTGAAGCTGCCGGGGCTACGCAGTATTTT. As protein: CASSEAAGATQYF.

The rearrangement uses TRBV27 and TRBJ1-3, with no clear D. CDR3 length: 15 residues. Per the germline V gene, CDR1 is MNHEY and CDR2 is SMNVEV (reference sequence). V lost 3 bases and J lost 2, with 11 bases in between. In DNA form, the CDR3 reads TGTGCCAGCAGTTTCGAAATTATCCCTGGAAACACCATATATTTT. The encoded protein is CASSFEIIPGNTIYF.

This chain joins TRBV12-3 or TRBV12-4 and TRBJ1-1; possible D gene TRBD1, 6 bases. The CDR3 totals 13 residues. V was trimmed by 3 bases and J by 8 bases, leaving 13 bases between them. In nucleotides, the CDR3 is TGTGCCAGCAGTTTGGGGGCTATGACCGAAGCTTTCTTT. Translating it yields CASSLGAMTEAFF.